This T cell receptor (beta chain) originates from a study of radiotherapy plus CTLA-4 blockade in lung cancer. Study observations and caveats: An expansion of tumor-derived TCR clones occurred in blood after radiotherapy plus ipilimumab. According to reports, early shifts in blood T cell clones, alongside interferon-beta, forecast response most accurately.

Details on this clone: The antigen remains undetermined.

With ipilimumab providing CTLA-4 blockade, focal radiation was administered to patients who had chemo-refractory metastatic non-small-cell lung cancer. Profiling relied on immunoSEQ multiplex PCR, and the TCRdb table lists in-frame clones only, not all of them. This sample yields roughly 66,000 clones, of which around 83% are seen a single time; 4% to 5% belongs to the top ten. Germline CDR1 and CDR2: SGDLS and YYNGEE. This CDR3 spans 14 amino acids. The ends were cut back, 3 bases at V and 1 base at J, with 10 bases in the middle. The sequence was obtained from a human donor with non-small cell lung cancer who had a partial response to radiotherapy plus ipilimumab. V is TRBV9 and J is TRBJ1-1; a weak D match, TRBD1 (5 bases). Sample: peripheral blood, taken from a patient treated with radiotherapy plus ipilimumab. The CDR3 protein is CASSALTGNTEAFF. The DNA of the CDR3 is TGTGCCAGCAGCGCCCTAACAGGGAACACTGAAGCTTTCTTT.